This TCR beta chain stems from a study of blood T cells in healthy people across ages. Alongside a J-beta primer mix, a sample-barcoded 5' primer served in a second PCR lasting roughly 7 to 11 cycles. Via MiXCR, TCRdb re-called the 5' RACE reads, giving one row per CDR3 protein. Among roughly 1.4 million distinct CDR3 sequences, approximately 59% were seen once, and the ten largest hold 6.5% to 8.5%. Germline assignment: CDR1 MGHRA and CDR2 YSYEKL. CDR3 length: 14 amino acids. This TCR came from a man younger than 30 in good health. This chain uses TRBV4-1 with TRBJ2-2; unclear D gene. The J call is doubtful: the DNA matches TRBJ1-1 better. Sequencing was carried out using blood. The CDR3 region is CASSQATPPWEAFF. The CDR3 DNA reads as TGCGCCAGCAGCCAAGCGACCCCGCCGTGGGAGGCTTTCTTT.